The source of this TCR beta chain is a study of shared clonotypes between healthy human individuals. A CD45RA-negative memory subset and a CD45RA+ naive subset were separated from the CD4+ cells. The CDR3 loop spans 15 amino acids. Germline V gene data show CDR1 as SGHAT and CDR2 as FQNNGV. The ends lost 5 bases at V and 1 base at J; junction bases unmatched: 5. Clones were read by immunoSEQ multiplex PCR, and TCRdb kept only the in-frame ones, dropping some. The sample holds a few million clones, 90% to 95% seen once. Points on this clone: The antigen is not known.

Broader study findings: Clonotypes not shared had lower generation probabilities than those common to all four donors. It was only blood that was sampled, and tissue repertoires likely differ. Around 5% of naive CD4 clonotypes were common to a few donors.

Sequenced: naive CD4+ T cells sorted from blood. The subset denotes: CD45RA+ positively selected. This clonotype was sampled from a young man in good health. The rearrangement uses TRBV11-2 and TRBJ2-7; 10 bases fit TRBD1. The CDR3 loop reads CASSVGTGESYEQYF. CDR3 sequence (DNA): TGTGCCAGCAGCGTTGGGACAGGGGAGTCCTACGAGCAGTACTTC.